This T cell receptor (beta chain) emerged from a study of blood T cell repertoires in COVID-19. As for the study in general: Sources were T cells, B-cell-depleted T cells, or PBMCs; the material itself was cDNA or gDNA.

Clones were sequenced by immunoSEQ multiplex PCR, and TCRdb holds only the in-frame ones, with some missing. This table has around 300,000 clones, 83% appearing once. The ends were cut back, 5 bases at V and 6 bases at J, with 17 bases in the middle. From germline, CDR1 is GTSNPN and CDR2 SVGIG (reference sequence). This CDR3 is built from 13 residues. V and J are TRBV30 and TRBJ2-7; a weak D match, TRBD1 (5 bases). The sample taken for sequencing was peripheral blood. The TCR comes from a woman aged 45-60 years who had recovered from COVID-19. CDR3 sequence reads: CAWAGNSGFEQYF. The DNA of the CDR3 is TGTGCCTGGGCCGGCAACTCAGGGTTCGAGCAGTACTTC.